The next 3 T cell receptor beta chains were all read from a single sample in a study of OX40 agonist ivuxolimab in advanced cancers. Method: immunoSEQ multiplex PCR; TCRdb's copy keeps in-frame clones and lacks some. This sample yields some 59,000 clones, of which roughly 87% are seen a single time; approximately 16% belongs to the top ten. The specimen comprised CD4+ or CD8+ T cells sorted from blood, sampled in a trial of the OX40 agonist ivuxolimab. These receptors were collected from an adult with an advanced solid tumor such as melanoma, head and neck, liver or kidney cancer.

V usage is TRBV6-5 and J usage is TRBJ2-4, with 7 bases that match TRBD1. J was trimmed by 1 base and V by 4 bases; bases with no gene match: 1. Germline CDR1 and CDR2: MNHEY and SVGAGI. The CDR3 contains 14 residues. CDR3 residues: CASSSTGAKNIQYF. The CDR3 DNA reads TGTGCCAGCAGTTCGACAGGGGCCAAAAACATTCAGTACTTC.

V and J are TRBV5-1 and TRBJ2-1; the match to TRBD1 covers 9 bases. After removal of 0 bases from V and 3 bases from J, the junction contained 1 base not matched to a gene. From germline, CDR1 is SGHRS and CDR2 YFSETQ. The CDR3 loop spans 15 amino acids. The CDR3 DNA reads TGCGCCAGCAGCTTGGGGGACAGGGACTACAATGAGCAGTTCTTC. This sequence encodes CASSLGDRDYNEQFF.

The CDR3 sequence: CASSLDIYYEQYF. CDR3 coding DNA: TGTGCCAGCAGCCTGGACATTTACTACGAGCAGTACTTC. The chain is built from TRBV14 and TRBJ2-7, with a tentative D call TRBD1 (5 bases). CDR1 SGHDN and CDR2 FVKESK come from the germline V gene. The CDR3 loop spans 13 amino acids. The germline V and J ends were trimmed by 4 bases and 3 bases, with 10 bases remaining between them.